This T cell receptor beta chain was found in a study of T-cell reconstitution after alpha-beta-depleted transplantation in children. The study, taken as a whole, reports: Alpha-beta T cells about two months after transplant reportedly derived from several hundred expanded graft clones. Day-60 TCRbeta diversity that was high in some patients was derived from surviving recipient T cells and thymic progenitors. Diversity and T-cell counts at one year after transplant derived mostly from new T cells.

Germline V CDR1 and CDR2: DFQATT, SNEGSKA (reference sequence). The V end lost 7 bases, the J end lost 7 bases, and 20 bases lay between the germline ends. The CDR3 spans 13 residues. This clonotype was seen more than once but under ten times. The antigen is unknown. TCRbeta library construction was performed incorporating unique molecular identifiers. TCRdb analysed the PCR reads with MiXCR anew, one entry per CDR3 protein. Found here are under 850,000 distinct CDR3 sequences, around 12% of them singletons; the top ten hold roughly 0.77%. This TCR was sampled from a girl aged 2 to 9 with congenital amegakaryocytic thrombocytopenia, due to receive a stem cell transplant. The chain carries TRBV20-1 and TRBJ2-7; D is possibly TRBD2 (6 bases). Sample: PBMCs, taken before TCRalphabeta/CD19-depleted stem cell transplant. DNA of the CDR3: TGCAGTGTCTTTGTTGGAGGGCCGGTTGAGCAGTACTTC. It codes for CSVFVGGPVEQYF.